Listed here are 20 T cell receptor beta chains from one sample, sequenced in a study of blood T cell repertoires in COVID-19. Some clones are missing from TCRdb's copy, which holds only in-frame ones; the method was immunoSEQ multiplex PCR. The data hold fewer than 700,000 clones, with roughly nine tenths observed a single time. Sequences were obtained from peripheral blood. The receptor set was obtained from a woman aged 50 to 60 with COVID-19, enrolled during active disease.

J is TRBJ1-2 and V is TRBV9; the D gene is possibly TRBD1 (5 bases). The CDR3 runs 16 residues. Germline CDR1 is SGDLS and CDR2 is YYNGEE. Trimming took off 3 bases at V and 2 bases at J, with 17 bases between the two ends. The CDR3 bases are TGTGCCAGCAGCGGAATGACAGACATCGGCAACTATGGCTACACCTTC. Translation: CASSGMTDIGNYGYTF.

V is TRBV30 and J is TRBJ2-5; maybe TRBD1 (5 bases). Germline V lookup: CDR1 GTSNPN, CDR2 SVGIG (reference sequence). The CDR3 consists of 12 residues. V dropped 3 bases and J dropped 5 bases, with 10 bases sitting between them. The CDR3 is CAWSLGRETQYF. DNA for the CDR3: TGTGCCTGGAGCTTGGGGCGGGAGACCCAGTACTTC.

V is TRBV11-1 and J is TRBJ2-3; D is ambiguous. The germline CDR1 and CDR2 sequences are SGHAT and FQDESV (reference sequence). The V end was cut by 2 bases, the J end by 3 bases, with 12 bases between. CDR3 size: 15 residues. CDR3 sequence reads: CASSLRIARTDTQYF. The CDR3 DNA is TGTGCCAGCAGCTTAAGGATAGCAAGAACAGATACGCAGTATTTT.

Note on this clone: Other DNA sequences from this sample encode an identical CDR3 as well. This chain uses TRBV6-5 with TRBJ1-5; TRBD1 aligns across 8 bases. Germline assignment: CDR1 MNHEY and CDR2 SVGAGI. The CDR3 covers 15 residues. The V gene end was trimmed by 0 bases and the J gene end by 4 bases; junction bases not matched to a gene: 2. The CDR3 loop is CASSYSRTGNQPQHF. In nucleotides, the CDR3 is TGTGCCAGCAGTTACTCCCGGACAGGGAATCAGCCCCAGCATTTT.

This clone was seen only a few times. The CDR3 protein is CAWSIGLAGKNEQFF. The CDR3 region has the DNA TGTGCCTGGAGTATAGGACTAGCGGGGAAAAATGAGCAGTTCTTC. This chain uses TRBV30 with TRBJ2-1; 12 positions match TRBD2. The trim removed 2 bases at V and 7 bases at J, leaving 6 bases unmatched. CDR3 length equals 15 residues. Germline CDR1 reads GTSNPN; CDR2 reads SVGIG (reference sequence).

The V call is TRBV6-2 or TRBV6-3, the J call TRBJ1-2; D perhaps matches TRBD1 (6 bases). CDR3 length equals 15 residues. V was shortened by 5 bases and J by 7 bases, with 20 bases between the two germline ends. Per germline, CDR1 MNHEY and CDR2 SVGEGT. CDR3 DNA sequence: TGTGCCAGCAGTGATCGAGGGGGGGACCATGGTGGCTACACCTTC. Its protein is CASSDRGGDHGGYTF.

CDR3 bases: TGTGCCAGCAGGCAAGCAGGGAATTCACCCCTCCACTTT. This sequence encodes CASRQAGNSPLHF. The V call is TRBV6-5, the J call TRBJ1-6; D possibly corresponds to TRBD1 (5 bases). The V end lost 6 bases, the J end lost 7 bases, and 10 bases lay between the germline ends. This CDR3 spans 13 amino acids. Germline CDR1 reads MNHEY; CDR2 reads SVGAGI.

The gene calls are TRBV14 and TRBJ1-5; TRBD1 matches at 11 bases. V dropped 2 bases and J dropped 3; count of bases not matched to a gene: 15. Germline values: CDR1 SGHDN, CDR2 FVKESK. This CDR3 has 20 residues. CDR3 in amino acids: CASSQNGMWGTGGYNQPQHF. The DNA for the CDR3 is TGTGCCAGCAGCCAAAATGGGATGTGGGGGACAGGGGGTTACAATCAGCCCCAGCATTTT.

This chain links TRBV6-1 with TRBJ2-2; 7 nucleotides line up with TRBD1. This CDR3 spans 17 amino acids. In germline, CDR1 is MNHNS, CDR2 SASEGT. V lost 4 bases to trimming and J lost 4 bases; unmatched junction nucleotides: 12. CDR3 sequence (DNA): TGTGCCAGCAGTGGGAACCTAGGGACAGCCTTCACCGGGGAGCTGTTTTTT. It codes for CASSGNLGTAFTGELFF.

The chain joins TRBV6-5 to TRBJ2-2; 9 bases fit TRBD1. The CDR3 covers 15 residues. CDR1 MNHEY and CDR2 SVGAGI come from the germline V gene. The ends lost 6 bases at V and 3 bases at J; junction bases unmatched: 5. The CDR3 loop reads CASRYRGPDTGELFF. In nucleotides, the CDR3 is TGTGCCAGCAGGTACAGGGGGCCGGACACCGGGGAGCTGTTTTTT.

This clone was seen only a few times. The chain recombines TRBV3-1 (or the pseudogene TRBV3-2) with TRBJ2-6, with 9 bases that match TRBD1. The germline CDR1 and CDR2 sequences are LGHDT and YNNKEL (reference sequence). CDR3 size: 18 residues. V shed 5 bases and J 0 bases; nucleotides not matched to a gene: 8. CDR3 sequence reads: CASSSWTGAFSGANVLTF. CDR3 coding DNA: TGTGCCAGCAGCTCCTGGACAGGGGCCTTCTCTGGGGCCAACGTCCTGACTTTC.

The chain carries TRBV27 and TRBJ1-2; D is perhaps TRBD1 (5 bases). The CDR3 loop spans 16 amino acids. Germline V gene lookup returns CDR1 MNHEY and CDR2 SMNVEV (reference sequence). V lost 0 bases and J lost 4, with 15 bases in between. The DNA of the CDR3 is TGTGCCAGCAGTTTATCCGGACACCCAGGGATCTATGGCTACACCTTC. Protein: CASSLSGHPGIYGYTF.

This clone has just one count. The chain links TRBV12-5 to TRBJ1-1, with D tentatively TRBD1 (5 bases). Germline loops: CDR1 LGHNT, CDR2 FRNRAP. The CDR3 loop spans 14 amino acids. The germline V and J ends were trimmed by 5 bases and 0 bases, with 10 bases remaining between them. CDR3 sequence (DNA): TGTGCTAGTGGTCGGGGGGAGCTGAACACTGAAGCTTTCTTT. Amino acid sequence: CASGRGELNTEAFF.

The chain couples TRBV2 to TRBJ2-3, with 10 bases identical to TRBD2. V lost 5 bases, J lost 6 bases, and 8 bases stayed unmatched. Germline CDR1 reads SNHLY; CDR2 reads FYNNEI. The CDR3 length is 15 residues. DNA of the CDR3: TGTGCCAGCAGTTTACTAGCGGGGACCCCGGATACGCAGTATTTT. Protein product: CASSLLAGTPDTQYF.

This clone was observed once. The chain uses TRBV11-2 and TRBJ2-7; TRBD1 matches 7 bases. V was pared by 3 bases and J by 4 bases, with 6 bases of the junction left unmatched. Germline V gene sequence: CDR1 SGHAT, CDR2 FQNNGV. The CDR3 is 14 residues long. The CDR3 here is CASSLDRDRYEQYF. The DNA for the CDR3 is TGTGCCAGCAGCTTGGACCGGGACAGATACGAGCAGTACTTC.

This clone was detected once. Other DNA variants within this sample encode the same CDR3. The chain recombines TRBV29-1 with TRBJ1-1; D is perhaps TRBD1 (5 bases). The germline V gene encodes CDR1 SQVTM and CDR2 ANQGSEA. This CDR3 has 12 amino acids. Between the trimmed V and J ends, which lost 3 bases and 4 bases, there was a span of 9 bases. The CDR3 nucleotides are TGCAGCGTTGAGACGGGGGGCACTGAAGCTTTCTTT. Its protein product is CSVETGGTEAFF.

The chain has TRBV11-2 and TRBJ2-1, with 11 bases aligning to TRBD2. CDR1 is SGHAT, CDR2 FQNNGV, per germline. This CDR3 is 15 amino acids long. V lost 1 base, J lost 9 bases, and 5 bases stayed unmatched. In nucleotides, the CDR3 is TGTGCCAGCAGCTTAGTTAGCGGGGGGGCCGGTGAGCAGTTCTTC. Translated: CASSLVSGGAGEQFF.

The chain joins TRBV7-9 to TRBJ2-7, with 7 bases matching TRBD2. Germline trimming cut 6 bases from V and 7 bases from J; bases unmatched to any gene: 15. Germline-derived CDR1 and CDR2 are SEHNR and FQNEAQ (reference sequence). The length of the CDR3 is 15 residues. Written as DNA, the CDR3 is TGTGCCAGCAGTCCCAAAGGGGCCGCCGGGGGGGAGCAGTACTTC. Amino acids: CASSPKGAAGGEQYF.

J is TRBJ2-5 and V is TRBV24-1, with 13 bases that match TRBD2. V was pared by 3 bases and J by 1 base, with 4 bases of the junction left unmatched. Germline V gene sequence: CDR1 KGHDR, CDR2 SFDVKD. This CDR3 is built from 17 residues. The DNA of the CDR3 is TGTGCCACCAGTGATCGGGGACTAGCGGGGCGCCAAGAGACCCAGTACTTC. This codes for CATSDRGLAGRQETQYF.

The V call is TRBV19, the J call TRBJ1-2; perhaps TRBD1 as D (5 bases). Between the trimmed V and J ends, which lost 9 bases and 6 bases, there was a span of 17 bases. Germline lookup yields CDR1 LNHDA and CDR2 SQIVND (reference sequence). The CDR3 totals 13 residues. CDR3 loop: CASLPTQGHGYTF. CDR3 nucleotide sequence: TGTGCCAGCCTCCCGACTCAGGGCCATGGCTACACCTTC.